This T cell receptor (beta chain) is from a study of blood T cell repertoires in COVID-19. Profiling relied on immunoSEQ multiplex PCR, and the TCRdb table lists in-frame clones only, not all of them. The table shows about 260,000 clones, with about nine tenths occurring only once. In germline, CDR1 is KGHDR, CDR2 SFDVKD. CDR3 size: 16 residues. V was pared by 4 bases and J by 3 bases, with 4 bases of the junction left unmatched. The sequence was obtained from a man aged 55-75 years who had recovered from COVID-19. Source material: peripheral blood. V and J are TRBV24-1 and TRBJ1-4; 10 bases align to TRBD1. As DNA, the CDR3 is TGTGCCACCAGTGACGGGACAGGGGTTCCTAATGAAAAACTGTTTTTT. It is translated as CATSDGTGVPNEKLFF.